The clone carrying this T cell receptor (beta chain) showed up just once. Different DNA sequences within this sample yield the same CDR3. Libraries were prepared by immunoSEQ multiplex PCR; TCRdb keeps only in-frame clonotypes and omits some of them. The sample lists under 100,000 clones; roughly four fifths were seen once. This entry belongs to a study of radiotherapy plus CTLA-4 blockade in lung cancer. The CDR3 contains 13 residues. Between the trimmed V and J ends, which lost 2 bases and 0 bases, there was a span of 6 bases. CDR1 SGHRS and CDR2 YFSETQ come from the germline V gene. The sequences come from peripheral blood, collected from a patient treated with radiotherapy plus ipilimumab. J is TRBJ2-7 and V is TRBV5-1; D remains unclear. This receptor was obtained from a human donor with non-small cell lung cancer that progressed on radiotherapy plus ipilimumab. The CDR3 DNA reads as TGCGCCAGCAGCTTAGACAACTCCTACGAGCAGTACTTC. Translated, it gives CASSLDNSYEQYF.